What follows are 30 T cell receptor beta chains derived from one specimen sequenced in a study of blood T cell repertoires in COVID-19. Assay: immunoSEQ multiplex PCR; the TCRdb copy retains only in-frame clones and omits some. The table records almost 400,000 clones, roughly 91% of them present only once. Sequenced input: PBMCs or T cells enriched from blood (not recorded which). The receptors originated from a woman in her thirties who had recovered from COVID-19.

The V call is TRBV4-1, the J call TRBJ1-2; weak D call: TRBD1 (6 bases). The germline CDR1 and CDR2 sequences are MGHRA and YSYEKL. CDR3 length: 14 residues. Trimming took 7 bases from V and 4 from J, leaving 16 bases between them. DNA for the CDR3: TGCGCCAGCAAGGGGCAAAAGGGGGTCTATGGCTACACCTTC. The encoded protein is CASKGQKGVYGYTF.

The chain combines TRBV19 with TRBJ1-1, with 9 nucleotides matching TRBD1. CDR1 and CDR2 from the germline V gene are LNHDA and SQIVND (reference sequence). V lost 4 bases and J lost 5; bases outside the gene matches: 5. The CDR3 has 14 residues. The CDR3 sequence: CASSRTGVGTEAFF. DNA of the CDR3: TGTGCCAGTAGTAGGACAGGGGTCGGGACTGAAGCTTTCTTT.

The V gene is TRBV30, the J gene TRBJ2-2; 7 bases match TRBD2. Losses at the gene ends were 4 bases for V and 7 bases for J; bases not matched to a gene: 18. Germline CDR1 is GTSNPN and CDR2 is SVGIG (reference sequence). This CDR3 contains 17 residues. CDR3 DNA sequence: TGTGCCTGGACCGCGGGATTTAACCCCCGGGAGGACGGGGAGCTGTTTTTT. As protein: CAWTAGFNPREDGELFF.

The chain combines TRBV9 with TRBJ1-5; 9 nucleotides line up with TRBD1. The CDR3 is made up of 15 amino acids. J gave up 3 bases and V 5 bases, and 6 bases lay outside the gene matches. CDR1 is SGDLS and CDR2 is YYNGEE in the germline V gene. The CDR3 is CASSATGGDNQPQHF. CDR3 nucleotide sequence: TGTGCCAGCAGTGCGACAGGGGGTGACAATCAGCCCCAGCATTTT.

The chain recombines TRBV5-4 with TRBJ2-7; D unclear. Trimming shortened V by 5 bases and J by 2 bases, and 32 bases separated the two germline ends. The CDR3 has 20 amino acids. The germline V gene encodes CDR1 SGHNT and CDR2 YYREEE (reference sequence). The CDR3 nucleotides are TGTGCCAGCAGACCAGCAAAAAGACCAAAGACACCGCCTCCCACCTACGAGCAGTACTTC. Protein sequence: CASRPAKRPKTPPPTYEQYF.

V gene TRBV12-3 or TRBV12-4 combines with J gene TRBJ1-5; D perhaps matches TRBD1 (5 bases). Trimming removed 6 bases at V and 2 bases at J, with 8 bases between. This CDR3 comprises 13 residues. The CDR3 loop reads CASRQGGNQPQHF. Here the CDR3 DNA reads TGTGCCAGCAGGCAGGGTGGCAATCAGCCCCAGCATTTT.

This clone was found a few times. This chain joins TRBV6-5 and TRBJ1-2; D perhaps matches TRBD1 (6 bases). The germline V gene encodes CDR1 MNHEY and CDR2 SVGAGI. V was trimmed by 4 bases and J by 5 bases, leaving 14 bases between them. This CDR3 is 14 amino acids long. The CDR3 spells CASSSTQGRYGYTF. In nucleotides, the CDR3 is TGTGCCAGCAGTTCCACACAGGGTCGGTATGGCTACACCTTC.

The chain recombines TRBV4-1 with TRBJ2-7, with a possible D match to TRBD2 (5 bases). The ends were cut back, 0 bases at V and 0 bases at J, with 12 bases in the middle. CDR1 is MGHRA, CDR2 YSYEKL, per germline. This CDR3 comprises 16 residues. In DNA form, the CDR3 reads TGCGCCAGCAGCCAAGATCCGGGGTCGCCCTCCTACGAGCAGTACTTC. Translating it yields CASSQDPGSPSYEQYF.

The gene calls are TRBV15 and TRBJ2-1; the match to TRBD2 covers 10 bases. The CDR3 runs 16 residues. The V segment lost 5 bases and the J segment 4 bases; nucleotides outside the gene matches: 8. Germline CDR1 reads LNHNV; CDR2 reads YYDKDF (reference sequence). The CDR3 loop is CATSPEGSGGYNEQFF. The CDR3 DNA is TGTGCCACCAGCCCCGAAGGTAGCGGGGGGTACAATGAGCAGTTCTTC. The full variable domain, its missing parts supplied by reference TRBV15 and TRBJ2-1, is DAMVIQNPRYQVTQFGKPVTLSCSQTLNHNVMYWYQQKSSQAPKLLFHYYDKDFNNEADTPDNFQSRRPNTSFCFLDIRSPGLGDTAMYLCATSPEGSGGYNEQFFGPGTRLTVL.

V and J are TRBV7-9 and TRBJ2-1, with D possibly matching TRBD1 (6 bases). This CDR3 comprises 15 residues. The germline V gene encodes CDR1 SEHNR and CDR2 FQNEAQ (reference sequence). V was clipped by 6 bases and J by 6 bases, with 18 bases between them. This CDR3 is CASSPQGFHFNEQFF. The CDR3 DNA sequence: TGTGCCAGCAGTCCGCAGGGGTTCCATTTCAATGAGCAGTTCTTC.

The V and J genes are TRBV30 and TRBJ1-3, with D maybe TRBD1 (6 bases). This CDR3 region has 13 residues. CDR1 and CDR2 from the germline V gene are GTSNPN and SVGIG (reference sequence). V was pared by 5 bases and J by 3 bases, with 11 bases between. CDR3 in DNA: TGTGCCTGGTGGCAGGGGAATGGAAACACCATATATTTT. It yields the protein CAWWQGNGNTIYF.

In its sample, this clone was seen once. This sequence joins TRBV3-1 (or the pseudogene TRBV3-2) and TRBJ1-1; possibly TRBD1 for D (5 bases). Germline lookup yields CDR1 LGHDT and CDR2 YNNKEL (reference sequence). The CDR3 is made up of 16 amino acids. Between the trimmed V and J ends, which lost 1 base and 6 bases, there was a span of 18 bases. The CDR3 spells CASSQGAGVAGAEAFF. The CDR3 coding sequence is TGTGCCAGCAGCCAAGGGGCGGGGGTAGCGGGGGCTGAAGCTTTCTTT.

The CDR3 protein is CAISSGGTGRETQYF. CDR3 nucleotides: TGTGCCATCAGTTCGGGGGGGACAGGGCGAGAGACCCAGTACTTC. This chain links TRBV10-3 with TRBJ2-5; a possible D gene is TRBD1 (9 bases). V was cut by 5 bases and J by 4 bases, with 17 bases left in between. Germline lookup yields CDR1 ENHRY and CDR2 SYGVKD. The CDR3 is made up of 15 amino acids.

In this sample, this clone turned up once. V and J are TRBV5-1 and TRBJ2-7; possibly TRBD1 for D (6 bases). CDR3 length equals 16 residues. The germline CDR1 and CDR2 sequences are SGHRS and YFSETQ. Trimming stripped 3 bases from V and 3 bases from J, with 19 bases between. DNA for the CDR3: TGCGCCAGCAGCTCCCGACAGGTTTCTACCCTCTACGAGCAGTACTTC. Its translation: CASSSRQVSTLYEQYF.

This clone was observed once. J is TRBJ2-4 and V is TRBV5-1; 7 positions match TRBD2. This CDR3 is 16 amino acids long. Losses at the gene ends were 3 bases for V and 0 bases for J; bases not matched to a gene: 6. Germline-derived CDR1 and CDR2 are SGHRS and YFSETQ. This CDR3 is CASSSYGRLAKNIQYF. The CDR3 DNA reads as TGCGCCAGCAGCTCGTACGGGAGGTTAGCCAAAAACATTCAGTACTTC.

The count of this clone is one. This chain links TRBV7-9 with TRBJ1-5, with D possibly being TRBD1 (6 bases). The germline V and J ends were trimmed by 5 bases and 6 bases, with 14 bases remaining between them. Germline-derived CDR1 and CDR2 are SEHNR and FQNEAQ (reference sequence). The CDR3 runs to 14 residues. CDR3 sequence reads: CASSPRGGGQPQHF. CDR3 nucleotide sequence: TGTGCCAGCAGCCCAAGGGGGGGTGGTCAGCCCCAGCATTTT.

The chain couples TRBV25-1 to TRBJ2-1; TRBD1 agrees at 10 bases. There are 14 residues in the CDR3. Germline V gene lookup returns CDR1 MGHDK and CDR2 SYGVNS. The V segment lost 6 bases and the J segment 3 bases; nucleotides outside the gene matches: 2. CDR3 region: CASRRDRGYNEQFF. In nucleotides, the CDR3 is TGTGCCAGCAGGCGGGACAGGGGCTACAATGAGCAGTTCTTC.

V gene TRBV4-1 combines with J gene TRBJ2-6; a weak D match, TRBD1 (6 bases). Germline CDR1 is MGHRA and CDR2 is YSYEKL. The CDR3 is 15 residues long. V was clipped by 5 bases and J by 4 bases, with 12 bases between them. The CDR3 protein is CASSAQGSGANVLTF. The CDR3 DNA follows: TGCGCCAGCAGCGCACAGGGCTCAGGGGCCAACGTCCTGACTTTC.

The chain couples TRBV7-9 to TRBJ1-6; 7 bases match TRBD1. Per the germline V gene, CDR1 is SEHNR and CDR2 is FQNEAQ (reference sequence). The CDR3 has 14 amino acids. Germline trimming cut 5 bases from V and 3 bases from J; bases unmatched to any gene: 1. Here the CDR3 DNA reads TGTGCCAGCAGCCAGGGGGACTATAATTCACCCCTCCACTTT. Translated: CASSQGDYNSPLHF. The whole variable domain, remainder taken from reference TRBV7-9 and TRBJ1-6, is DTGVSQNPRHKITKRGQNVTFRCDPISEHNRLYWYRQTLGQGPEFLTYFQNEAQLEKSRLLSDRFSAERPKGSFSTLEIQRTEQGDSAMYLCASSQGDYNSPLHFGNGTRLTVT.

The chain employs TRBV14 and TRBJ1-4; D is unclear. In germline, CDR1 is SGHDN, CDR2 FVKESK. Between the trimmed V and J ends, which lost 1 base and 7 bases, there was a span of 19 bases. The CDR3 has 17 residues. CDR3 sequence (DNA): TGTGCCAGCAGCCAAGCCCCCGGGCTCGGGAGTGGTGAAAAACTGTTTTTT. Amino acid sequence: CASSQAPGLGSGEKLFF. The full variable domain, in which reference TRBV14 and TRBJ1-4 provide the parts outside the CDR3, is EAGVTQFPSHSVIEKGQTVTLRCDPISGHDNLYWYRRVMGKEIKFLLHFVKESKQDESGMPNNRFLAERTGGTYSTLKVQPAELEDSGVYFCASSQAPGLGSGEKLFFGSGTQLSVL.

This clone was seen more than once but under ten times. This chain connects TRBV24-1 to TRBJ2-1, with D uncertain. V lost 2 bases to trimming and J lost 4 bases, with 8 bases between them. Germline V CDR1 and CDR2: KGHDR, SFDVKD. This CDR3 contains 14 residues. The CDR3 loop is CATSDSELYNEQFF. CDR3 nucleotide sequence: TGTGCCACCAGTGATTCTGAACTTTACAATGAGCAGTTCTTC.

V gene TRBV30 combines with J gene TRBJ2-1; D gene ambiguous. Between the trimmed V and J ends, which lost 6 bases and 4 bases, there was a span of 10 bases. Germline-derived CDR1 and CDR2 are GTSNPN and SVGIG (reference sequence). The CDR3 is made up of 12 amino acids. The CDR3 protein is CACALGYNEQFF. For the CDR3, the DNA is TGTGCCTGCGCGCTAGGTTACAATGAGCAGTTCTTC.

The V call is TRBV7-9, the J call TRBJ1-1, with 10 bases aligning to TRBD1. J lost 3 bases, V lost 5 bases, and 9 bases had no gene match. Germline CDR1 and CDR2: SEHNR and FQNEAQ (reference sequence). This CDR3 region has 16 residues. CDR3 sequence reads: CASSPPGQGKDTEAFF. CDR3 DNA: TGTGCCAGCAGCCCCCCGGGACAGGGGAAGGACACTGAAGCTTTCTTT.

The chain has TRBV6-1 and TRBJ1-5, with D unclear. V lost 3 bases and J lost 5, with 14 bases in between. The length of the CDR3 is 15 residues. Germline CDR1 and CDR2: MNHNS and SASEGT. The CDR3 coding sequence is TGTGCCAGCAGTGAGGAGGGCGATAGGGATCAGCCCCAGCATTTT. Protein sequence: CASSEEGDRDQPQHF.

The gene calls are TRBV30 and TRBJ2-7, with no clear D. CDR1 is GTSNPN and CDR2 is SVGIG in the germline V gene (reference sequence). V was clipped by 2 bases and J by 0 bases, with 11 bases between them. This CDR3 spans 14 amino acids. This CDR3 is CAWSRLAGSYEQYF. In nucleotides, the CDR3 is TGTGCCTGGAGTAGATTGGCTGGCTCCTACGAGCAGTACTTC.

This sequence joins TRBV9 and TRBJ2-3, with TRBD2 matching over 13 bases. Germline values: CDR1 SGDLS, CDR2 YYNGEE. The CDR3 extends over 16 amino acids. J gave up 5 bases and V 3 bases, and 6 bases lay outside the gene matches. The CDR3 here is CASSDGLAGVLDTQYF. CDR3 nucleotides: TGTGCCAGCAGCGACGGACTAGCGGGAGTTTTAGATACGCAGTATTTT.

This clone was seen just once. Here the CDR3 reads CASSRLAGDNEQYF. Here the CDR3 DNA reads TGTGCCAGCAGCAGACTAGCGGGAGACAACGAGCAGTACTTC. The chain carries TRBV7-6 and TRBJ2-7, with 12 positions matching TRBD2. The junction had 4 bases not matched to a gene; V was cut back by 5 bases and J by 5 bases. There are 14 residues in the CDR3. Germline V gene data show CDR1 as SGHVS and CDR2 as FNYEAQ. The variable domain in full, completed from reference TRBV7-6 and TRBJ2-7, reads GAGVSQSPRYKVTKRGQDVALRCDPISGHVSLYWYRQALGQGPEFLTYFNYEAQQDKSGLPNDRFSAERPEGSISTLTIQRTEQRDSAMYRCASSRLAGDNEQYFGPGTRLTVT.

The CDR3 region is CATSDLYTQYF. The CDR3 DNA follows: TGTGCCACCAGTGATCTATATACGCAGTATTTT. The chain is built from TRBV24-1 and TRBJ2-3; D not certain. This CDR3 has 11 amino acids. The V gene lost 3 bases and the J gene lost 7 bases, with 4 bases spanning the gap. CDR1 is KGHDR, CDR2 SFDVKD, per germline.

V gene TRBV18 combines with J gene TRBJ2-2; possible D gene TRBD2, 5 bases. V was shortened by 0 bases and J by 0 bases, with 8 bases between the two germline ends. CDR3 length equals 16 residues. Germline V CDR1 and CDR2: KGHSH, LQKENI. The CDR3 bases are TGTGCCAGCTCACCACCGGACGGGACGAACACCGGGGAGCTGTTTTTT. Protein sequence: CASSPPDGTNTGELFF.

This chain uses TRBV7-2 with TRBJ2-5; 9 positions agree with TRBD1. CDR1 and CDR2 from the germline V gene are SGHTA and FQGNSA. The CDR3 length is 14 residues. J was trimmed by 5 bases and V by 5 bases; bases with no gene match: 6. CDR3 in DNA: TGTGCCAGCAGCGCCGGACAGGGGAGTGAGACCCAGTACTTC. As protein: CASSAGQGSETQYF.